A single sample is the source of the 20 T cell receptor beta chains below, sequenced in a study of T-cell reconstitution after alpha-beta-depleted transplantation in children. Library preparation (for TCRbeta) was performed with unique molecular identifiers. TCRdb reprocessed the PCR reads with MiXCR, giving one entry per CDR3 protein. The sample gives 400,000 to 500,000 distinct CDR3 sequences, roughly 10% of which show up once; nearly 5.5% is in the top ten. Material: PBMCs from the stem cell graft donor, obtained from the stem cell graft. Receptors were obtained from a human donor who donated a stem cell graft to a child with acute myeloid leukemia.

There are many counts of this clonotype. The rearrangement uses TRBV6-5 and TRBJ1-5; D might be TRBD1 (5 bases). Trimming stripped 2 bases from V and 4 bases from J, with 6 bases between. Looked up from germline, CDR1 is MNHEY and CDR2 is SVGAGI. The CDR3 runs 13 residues. CDR3 sequence (DNA): TGTGCCAGCAGTTACGGGGGGAATCAGCCCCAGCATTTT. Residues: CASSYGGNQPQHF.

There are many counts of this clonotype. The chain uses TRBV9 and TRBJ1-2, with D tentatively TRBD1 (5 bases). The CDR3 is 14 residues long. Trimming shortened V by 7 bases and J by 5 bases, and 18 bases separated the two germline ends. Germline V gene data show CDR1 as SGDLS and CDR2 as YYNGEE. CDR3 sequence reads: CASSPGRTSYGYTF. The DNA for the CDR3 is TGTGCCAGCTCGCCGGGACGGACTTCGTATGGCTACACCTTC.

This clonotype was counted between two and nine times. The CDR3 loop reads CASSQESPFVQNTDTQYF. The CDR3 nucleotides read TGTGCCAGCAGCCAAGAATCCCCCTTTGTCCAAAACACAGATACGCAGTATTTT. The V call is TRBV4-2, the J call TRBJ2-3; D remains unclear. The CDR3 loop spans 18 amino acids. V lost 0 bases to trimming and J lost 2 bases, with 18 bases between them. Looked up from germline, CDR1 is LGHNA and CDR2 is YNFKEQ.

The chain has TRBV7-2 and TRBJ2-1, with 11 bases matching TRBD1. CDR1 and CDR2 (germline): SGHTA, FQGNSA. The CDR3 consists of 16 residues. J was trimmed by 6 bases and V by 2 bases; bases with no gene match: 6. CDR3 DNA: TGTGCCAGCAGCTTATTTGCCGGGACAGGGGGCAATGAGCAGTTCTTC. It specifies CASSLFAGTGGNEQFF.

In its sample, this clonotype was seen many times. V and J are TRBV27 and TRBJ1-1; perhaps TRBD1 as D (6 bases). Germline V gene data show CDR1 as MNHEY and CDR2 as SMNVEV (reference sequence). CDR3 size: 14 residues. V was cut by 4 bases and J by 3 bases, with 12 bases left in between. The DNA of the CDR3 is TGTGCCAGCAGTTACAGGGTTGGGGACACTGAAGCTTTCTTT. The encoded protein is CASSYRVGDTEAFF.

This clonotype was counted between two and nine times. The V gene is TRBV28, the J gene TRBJ1-4; TRBD1 matches at 8 bases. The trim removed 3 bases at V and 8 bases at J, leaving 8 bases unmatched. The CDR3 covers 15 residues. The germline V gene has CDR1 MDHEN and CDR2 SYDVKM. The CDR3 sequence: CASSLSWTGSEKLFF. CDR3 in DNA: TGTGCCAGCAGTTTGAGTTGGACAGGGAGCGAAAAACTGTTTTTT.

This clonotype was detected ten times or more. V gene TRBV5-5 combines with J gene TRBJ2-5, with 10 nucleotides matching TRBD2. Germline CDR1 reads SGHKS; CDR2 reads YYEKEE (reference sequence). This CDR3 comprises 17 residues. V gave up 3 bases and J gave up 0 bases; unmatched junction bases: 8. The CDR3 bases are TGTGCCAGCAGCTCTAGCGGGGGTTTTGGGTACCAAGAGACCCAGTACTTC. Its translation: CASSSSGGFGYQETQYF.

This clonotype appeared a few times. The J gene is TRBJ2-7, the V gene TRBV7-2; 10 nucleotides align to TRBD1. Germline CDR1 SGHTA, CDR2 FQGNSA. The CDR3 runs to 14 residues. V lost 6 bases and J lost 2; bases outside the gene matches: 4. The CDR3: CASRRTGGTYEQYF. The CDR3 nucleotides are TGTGCCAGCAGACGGACAGGGGGGACCTACGAGCAGTACTTC.

The V and J genes are TRBV7-2 and TRBJ1-2, with a weak D call TRBD1 (6 bases). V lost 6 bases and J lost 10, with 15 bases in between. This CDR3 has 12 residues. CDR1 is SGHTA and CDR2 is FQGNSA in the germline V gene. The CDR3 nucleotides read TGTGCCAGCAGTGACAGGACAGCCTACTACACCTTC. It is translated as CASSDRTAYYTF. The whole variable domain, filled in from reference TRBV7-2 and TRBJ1-2, reads GAGVSQSPSNKVTEKGKDVELRCDPISGHTALYWYRQSLGQGLEFLIYFQGNSAPDKSGLPSDRFSAERTGGSVSTLTIQRTQQEDSAVYLCASSDRTAYYTFGSGTRLTVV.

V and J are TRBV4-3 and TRBJ2-6; D possibly corresponds to TRBD1 (6 bases). Germline V gene lookup returns CDR1 LGHNA and CDR2 YSLEER. This CDR3 has 15 amino acids. Trimming left V 3 bases short and J 1 base short, with 7 bases between. CDR3 coding DNA: TGCGCCAGCAGCCAGGACAGTTCTGGGGCCAACGTCCTGACTTTC. The encoded protein is CASSQDSSGANVLTF.

V usage is TRBV11-2 and J usage is TRBJ2-2; 16 positions agree with TRBD2. This CDR3 is built from 18 residues. V lost 4 bases, J lost 6 bases, and 8 bases stayed unmatched. In germline, CDR1 is SGHAT, CDR2 FQNNGV. The CDR3 is CASSSSGLAGGPAGELFF. The CDR3 coding sequence is TGTGCCAGCAGCTCCTCGGGACTAGCGGGAGGGCCCGCCGGGGAGCTGTTTTTT.

The V call is TRBV18, the J call TRBJ1-2, with TRBD1 matching 11 bases. CDR1 is KGHSH, CDR2 LQKENI, per germline. The CDR3 is made up of 16 amino acids. V lost 2 bases and J lost 6; bases outside the gene matches: 8. The CDR3 bases are TGTGCCAGCTCACCAGAGGACAGGGGGCCGGCTAATGGCTACACCTTC. This sequence encodes CASSPEDRGPANGYTF.

There are a few counts of this clonotype. The J gene is TRBJ2-7, the V gene TRBV19; D is possibly TRBD2 (5 bases). The CDR3 has 13 residues. CDR1 and CDR2 from the germline V gene are LNHDA and SQIVND (reference sequence). Trimming removed 3 bases from V and 3 bases from J, with 9 bases in between. CDR3: CASSIAGGYEQYF. In nucleotides, the CDR3 is TGTGCCAGTAGTATCGCTGGAGGCTACGAGCAGTACTTC.

A few counts support this clonotype. The chain carries TRBV12-3 or TRBV12-4 and TRBJ2-3, with D uncertain. V shed 1 base and J shed 5 bases, with 13 bases lying between them. The CDR3 consists of 15 residues. CDR3 bases: TGTGCCAGCAGTTTAGGACCCAAGCCCCTAGATACGCAGTATTTT. This gives the protein CASSLGPKPLDTQYF.

Points on this clonotype: A much larger clone differs from this one at a single base, so this may be a read error. This rearrangement joins TRBV7-9 to TRBJ2-5; 11 bases align to TRBD2. This CDR3 is built from 15 residues. After removal of 1 base from V and 3 bases from J, the junction contained 1 base not matched to a gene. CDR1 is SEHNR, CDR2 FQNEAQ, per germline (reference sequence). The CDR3 region has the DNA TGTGCCAGCAGCTTAGGGGGACTAGCGGAAGAGACCCAGTACTTC. This translates into CASSLGGLAEETQYF.

The chain couples TRBV29-1 to TRBJ1-2; 7 nucleotides match TRBD1. V shed 3 bases and J 8 bases; nucleotides not matched to a gene: 6. CDR1 is SQVTM and CDR2 is ANQGSEA in the germline V gene. This CDR3 is 12 amino acids long. CDR3 in amino acids: CSVDKTGYGYTF. Written as DNA, the CDR3 is TGCAGCGTTGACAAGACAGGGTACGGCTACACCTTC.

The table lists this clonotype with many counts. The chain employs TRBV2 and TRBJ2-3; D gene unclear. The CDR3 length is 15 residues. CDR1 SNHLY and CDR2 FYNNEI come from the germline V gene. V shed 3 bases and J shed 0 bases, with 10 bases lying between them. CDR3: CASSDQAVSTDTQYF. For the CDR3, the DNA is TGTGCCAGCAGTGATCAGGCAGTAAGCACAGATACGCAGTATTTT.

This clonotype has only a few counts. The rearrangement joins TRBV18 to TRBJ1-2, with 9 nucleotides matching TRBD1. The V gene's germline CDR1 is KGHSH and CDR2 LQKENI. This CDR3 is built from 14 residues. The V gene end was trimmed by 0 bases and the J gene end by 7 bases; junction bases not matched to a gene: 3. In DNA, the CDR3 is TGTGCCAGCTCACCACCGGGACAGGGCTTTGGCTACACCTTC. This sequence encodes CASSPPGQGFGYTF.

V is TRBV5-1 and J is TRBJ2-7, with 9 bases lining up with TRBD1. The V gene end was trimmed by 2 bases and the J gene end by 2 bases; junction bases not matched to a gene: 5. The CDR3 is 15 amino acids. CDR1 is SGHRS, CDR2 YFSETQ, per germline. This chain's CDR3 is CASSFTGTGTYEQYF. CDR3 in DNA: TGCGCCAGCAGCTTTACCGGGACAGGGACCTACGAGCAGTACTTC.

This clonotype was recorded a few times. The gene calls are TRBV3-1 and TRBJ2-2, with 8 bases fitting TRBD1. This CDR3 comprises 16 residues. The junction had 5 bases not matched to a gene; V was cut back by 2 bases and J by 3 bases. The germline V gene encodes CDR1 LGHDT and CDR2 YNNKEL (reference sequence). CDR3 in amino acids: CASSQTGGGDTGELFF. For the CDR3, the DNA is TGTGCCAGCAGCCAAACAGGGGGAGGTGACACCGGGGAGCTGTTTTTT.